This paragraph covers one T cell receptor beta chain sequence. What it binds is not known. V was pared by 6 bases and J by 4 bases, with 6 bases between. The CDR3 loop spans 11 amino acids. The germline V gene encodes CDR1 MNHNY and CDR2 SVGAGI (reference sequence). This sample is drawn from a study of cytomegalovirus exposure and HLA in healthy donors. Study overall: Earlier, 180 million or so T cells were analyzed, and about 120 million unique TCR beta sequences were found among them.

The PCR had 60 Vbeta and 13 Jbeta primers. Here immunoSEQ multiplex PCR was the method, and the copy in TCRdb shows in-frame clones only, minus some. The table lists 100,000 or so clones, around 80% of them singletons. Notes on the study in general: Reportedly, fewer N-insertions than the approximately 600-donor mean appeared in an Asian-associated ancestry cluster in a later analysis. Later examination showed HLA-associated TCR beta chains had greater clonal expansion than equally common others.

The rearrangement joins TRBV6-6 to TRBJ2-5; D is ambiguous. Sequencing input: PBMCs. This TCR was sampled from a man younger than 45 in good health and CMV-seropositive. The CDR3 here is CASSSLETQYF. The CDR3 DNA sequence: TGTGCCAGCAGCTCTCTAGAGACCCAGTACTTC.